This T cell receptor (beta chain) is from a study of T cell changes during pregnancy in multiple sclerosis. The germline V gene encodes CDR1 MDHEN and CDR2 SYDVKM. V was pared by 5 bases and J by 1 base, with 5 bases of the junction left unmatched. This CDR3 spans 15 amino acids. As concerns this clone: Other DNA sequences of this sample code for an identical CDR3.

The assay was immunoSEQ multiplex PCR, and TCRdb's table has in-frame clones only and misses some. The sample includes about 75,000 clones, about 89% of them seen just once. The chain links TRBV28 to TRBJ1-2; 9 bases are shared with TRBD1. Material: peripheral blood, obtained in the first trimester of pregnancy. The source is a female donor in good health, enrolled as a control in a pregnancy study. The CDR3 region has the DNA TGTGCCAGCAGTCGCCCGGGACAGGGTAACTATGGCTACACCTTC. Amino acid sequence: CASSRPGQGNYGYTF.